The clone carrying this T cell receptor beta chain has more than one count but fewer than ten. What it binds is not known. The data are from a study of T-cell memory formation after mild COVID-19. About the study: Among the donors, TCR clusters were largely specific to each donor.

Findings and limits, study-wide: Researchers report contracting CD4+ clones mostly in CM and EM, with CD8+ clones in EMRA.

Each CDR3 protein gets one entry after TCRdb re-called the 5' RACE reads with MiXCR. The table shows 250,000 to 350,000 distinct CDR3 sequences, with approximately 19% occurring only once. V lost 8 bases and J 2 bases, leaving 7 bases between the germline ends. CDR3 length equals 12 residues. Germline V lookup: CDR1 MNHEY, CDR2 SVGAGI. This TCR was recovered from a man aged 18 to 35 who had mild COVID-19 (a few samples of this study predate the infection). Cell type and time point are not known. The chain joins TRBV6-5 to TRBJ2-1; D remains ambiguous. The sample was PBMCs or a T cell subset sorted from them (not recorded which). This chain's CDR3 is CASGRPYNEQFF. In DNA form, the CDR3 reads TGTGCCAGCGGCCGACCCTACAATGAGCAGTTCTTC.